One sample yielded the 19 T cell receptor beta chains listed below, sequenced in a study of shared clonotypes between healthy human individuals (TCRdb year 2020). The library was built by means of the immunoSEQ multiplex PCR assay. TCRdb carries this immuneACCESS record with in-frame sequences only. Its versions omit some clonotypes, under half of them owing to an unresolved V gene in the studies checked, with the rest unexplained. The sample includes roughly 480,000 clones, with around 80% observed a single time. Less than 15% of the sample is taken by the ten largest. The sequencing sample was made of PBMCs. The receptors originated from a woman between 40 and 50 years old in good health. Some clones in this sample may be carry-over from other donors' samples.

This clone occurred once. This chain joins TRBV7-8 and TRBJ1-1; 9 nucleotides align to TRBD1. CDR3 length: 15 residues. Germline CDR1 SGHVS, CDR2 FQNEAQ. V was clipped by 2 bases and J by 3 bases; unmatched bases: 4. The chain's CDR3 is CASSLPTGGDTEAFF. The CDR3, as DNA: TGTGCCAGCAGCTTACCGACAGGGGGGGACACTGAAGCTTTCTTT.

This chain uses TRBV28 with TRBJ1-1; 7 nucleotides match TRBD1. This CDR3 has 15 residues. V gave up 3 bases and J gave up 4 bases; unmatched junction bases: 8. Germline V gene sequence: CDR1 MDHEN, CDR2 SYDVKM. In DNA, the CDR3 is TGTGCCAGCAGTTTCATGCGACAGGGTAGCACTGAAGCTTTCTTT. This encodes CASSFMRQGSTEAFF.

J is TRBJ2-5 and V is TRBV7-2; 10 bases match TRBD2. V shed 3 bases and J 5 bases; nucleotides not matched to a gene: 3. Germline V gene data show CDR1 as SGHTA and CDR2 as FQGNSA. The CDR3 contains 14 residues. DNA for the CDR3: TGTGCCAGCAGCTTTGATAGCGGGAGGGAGACCCAGTACTTC. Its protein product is CASSFDSGRETQYF. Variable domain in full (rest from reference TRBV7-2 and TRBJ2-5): GAGVSQSPSNKVTEKGKDVELRCDPISGHTALYWYRQSLGQGLEFLIYFQGNSAPDKSGLPSDRFSAERTGGSVSTLTIQRTQQEDSAVYLCASSFDSGRETQYFGPGTRLLVL.

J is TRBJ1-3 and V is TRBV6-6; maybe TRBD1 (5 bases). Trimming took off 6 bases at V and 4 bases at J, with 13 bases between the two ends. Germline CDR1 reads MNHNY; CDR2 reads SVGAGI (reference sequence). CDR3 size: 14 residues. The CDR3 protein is CASRTDSLGNTIYF. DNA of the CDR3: TGTGCCAGCAGGACCGACAGCCTCGGAAACACCATATATTTT.

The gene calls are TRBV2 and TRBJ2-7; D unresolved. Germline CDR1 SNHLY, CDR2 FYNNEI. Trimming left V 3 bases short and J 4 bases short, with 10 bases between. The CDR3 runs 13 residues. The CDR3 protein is CASSELVPYEQYF. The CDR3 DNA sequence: TGTGCCAGCAGTGAGTTGGTTCCTTACGAGCAGTACTTC. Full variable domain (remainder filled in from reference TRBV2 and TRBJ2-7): EPEVTQTPSHQVTQMGQEVILRCVPISNHLYFYWYRQILGQKVEFLVSFYNNEISEKSEIFDDQFSVERPDGSNFTLKIRSTKLEDSAMYFCASSELVPYEQYFGPGTRLTVT.

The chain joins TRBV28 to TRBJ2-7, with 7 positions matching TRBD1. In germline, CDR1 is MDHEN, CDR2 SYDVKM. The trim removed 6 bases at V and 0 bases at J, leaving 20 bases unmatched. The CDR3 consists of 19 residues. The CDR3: CASSSRIRYRDRSSYEQYF. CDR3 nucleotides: TGTGCCAGCAGCTCCCGGATTAGATACCGGGACAGAAGCTCCTACGAGCAGTACTTC.

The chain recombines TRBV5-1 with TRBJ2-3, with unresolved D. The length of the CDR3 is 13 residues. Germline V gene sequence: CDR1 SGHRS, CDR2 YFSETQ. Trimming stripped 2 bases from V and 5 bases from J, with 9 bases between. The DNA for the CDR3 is TGCGCCAGCAGCTTCAACCCAGGAGATACGCAGTATTTT. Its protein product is CASSFNPGDTQYF.

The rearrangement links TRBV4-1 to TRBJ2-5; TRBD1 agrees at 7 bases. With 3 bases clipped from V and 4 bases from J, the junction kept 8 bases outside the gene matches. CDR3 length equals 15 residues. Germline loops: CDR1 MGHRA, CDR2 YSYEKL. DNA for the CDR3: TGCGCCAGCAGCCAGACAGGGCTTATTGGAGAGACCCAGTACTTC. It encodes CASSQTGLIGETQYF.

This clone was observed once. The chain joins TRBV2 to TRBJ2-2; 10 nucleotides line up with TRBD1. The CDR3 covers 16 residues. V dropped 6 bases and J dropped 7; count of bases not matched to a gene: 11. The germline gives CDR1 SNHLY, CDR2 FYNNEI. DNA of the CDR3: TGTGCCAGCAGCGGCATCGGACAGGGGGGAGTCGGGGAGCTGTTTTTT. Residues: CASSGIGQGGVGELFF.

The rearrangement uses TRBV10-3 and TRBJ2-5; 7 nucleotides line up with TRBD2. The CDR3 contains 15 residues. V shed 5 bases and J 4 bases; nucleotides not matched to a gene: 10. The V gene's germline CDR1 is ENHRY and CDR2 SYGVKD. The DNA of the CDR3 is TGTGCCATCAGTACCGAGCGGGGAATTGGAGAGACCCAGTACTTC. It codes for CAISTERGIGETQYF.

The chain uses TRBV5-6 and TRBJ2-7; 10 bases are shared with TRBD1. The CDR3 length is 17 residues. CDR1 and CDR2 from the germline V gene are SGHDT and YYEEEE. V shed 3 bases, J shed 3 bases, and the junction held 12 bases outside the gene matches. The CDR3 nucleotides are TGTGCCAGCAGCTACACCTCTGGGACAGGGGACTTCTACGAGCAGTACTTC. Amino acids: CASSYTSGTGDFYEQYF.

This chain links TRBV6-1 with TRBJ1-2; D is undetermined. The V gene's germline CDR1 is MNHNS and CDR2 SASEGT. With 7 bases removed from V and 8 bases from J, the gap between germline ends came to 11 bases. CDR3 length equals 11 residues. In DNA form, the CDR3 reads TGTGCCAGCACAGATTTCGGGGGCTACACCTTC. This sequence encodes CASTDFGGYTF.

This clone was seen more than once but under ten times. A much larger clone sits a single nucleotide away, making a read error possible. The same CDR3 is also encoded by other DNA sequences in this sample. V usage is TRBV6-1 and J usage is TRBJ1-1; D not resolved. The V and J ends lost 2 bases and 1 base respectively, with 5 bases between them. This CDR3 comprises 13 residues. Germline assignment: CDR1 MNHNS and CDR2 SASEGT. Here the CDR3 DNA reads TGTGCCAGCAGTGAACAGCCGAACACTGAAGCTTTCTTT. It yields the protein CASSEQPNTEAFF.

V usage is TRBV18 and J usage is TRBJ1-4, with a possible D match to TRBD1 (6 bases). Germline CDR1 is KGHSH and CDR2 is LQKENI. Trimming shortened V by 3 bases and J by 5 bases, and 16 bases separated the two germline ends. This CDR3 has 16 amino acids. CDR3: CASSPDLGQSNEKLFF. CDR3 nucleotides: TGTGCCAGCTCACCTGATTTAGGACAGTCGAATGAAAAACTGTTTTTT.

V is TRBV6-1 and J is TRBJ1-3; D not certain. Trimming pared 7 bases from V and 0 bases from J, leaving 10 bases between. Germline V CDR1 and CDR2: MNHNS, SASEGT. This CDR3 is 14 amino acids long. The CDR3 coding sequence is TGTGCCAGCACTCCCGACGGCTCTGGAAACACCATATATTTT. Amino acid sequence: CASTPDGSGNTIYF.

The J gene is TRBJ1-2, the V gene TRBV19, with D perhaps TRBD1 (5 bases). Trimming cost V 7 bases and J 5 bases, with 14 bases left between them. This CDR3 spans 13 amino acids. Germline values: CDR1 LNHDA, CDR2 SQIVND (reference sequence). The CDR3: CASNPQGRYGYTF. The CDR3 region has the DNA TGTGCCAGTAACCCCCAGGGAAGATATGGCTACACCTTC.

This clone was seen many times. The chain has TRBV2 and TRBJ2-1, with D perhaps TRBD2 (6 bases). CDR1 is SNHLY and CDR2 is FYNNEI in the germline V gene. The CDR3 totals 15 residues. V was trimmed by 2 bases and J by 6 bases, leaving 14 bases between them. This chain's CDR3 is CASSESGRRTNEQFF. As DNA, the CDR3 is TGTGCCAGCAGTGAATCCGGGAGAAGGACCAATGAGCAGTTCTTC.

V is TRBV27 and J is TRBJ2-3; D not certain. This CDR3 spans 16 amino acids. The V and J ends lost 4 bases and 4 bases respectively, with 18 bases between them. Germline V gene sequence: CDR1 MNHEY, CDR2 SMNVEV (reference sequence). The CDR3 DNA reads TGTGCCAGCAGTTCCCAATGGGCTGAGAGCGCAGATACGCAGTATTTT. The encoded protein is CASSSQWAESADTQYF.

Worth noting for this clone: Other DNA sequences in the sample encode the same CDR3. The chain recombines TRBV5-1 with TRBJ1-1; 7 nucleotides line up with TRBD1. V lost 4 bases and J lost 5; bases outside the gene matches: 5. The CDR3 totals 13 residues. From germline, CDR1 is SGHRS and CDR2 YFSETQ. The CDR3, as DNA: TGCGCCAGCAGCACGACAGGGAATACTGAAGCTTTCTTT. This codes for CASSTTGNTEAFF. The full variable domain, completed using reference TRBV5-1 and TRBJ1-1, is KAGVTQTPRYLIKTRGQQVTLSCSPISGHRSVSWYQQTPGQGLQFLFEYFSETQRNKGNFPGRFSGRQFSNSRSEMNVSTLELGDSALYLCASSTTGNTEAFFGQGTRLTVV.